This T cell receptor beta chain was found in a study of blood T cell repertoires in COVID-19. Study-level background: The study drew acute and convalescent COVID-19 samples from the United States, Italy and Spain.

TCRdb's table, derived via immunoSEQ multiplex PCR, lists solely in-frame clones and lacks some. The sample shows about 220,000 clones, roughly 84% of them seen only once. This clone was found a few times. The V gene's germline CDR1 is SGDLS and CDR2 YYNGEE. This CDR3 spans 15 amino acids. Trimming took off 4 bases at V and 3 bases at J, with 16 bases between the two ends. The sequencing input was peripheral blood. This TCR came from a woman aged 80 or over with acute or convalescent COVID-19. The chain recombines TRBV9 with TRBJ1-2; D may be TRBD1 (6 bases). Here the CDR3 reads CASSPRQAEYYGYTF. In DNA, the CDR3 is TGTGCCAGCAGCCCACGACAGGCGGAATACTATGGCTACACCTTC.